This T cell receptor (beta chain) emerged from a study of control samples from healthy donors and cancer patients. The CDR3 totals 15 residues. V lost 3 bases to trimming and J lost 0 bases, with 9 bases between them. The V gene's germline CDR1 is MDHEN and CDR2 SYDVKM. This clone was found once. Data came from immunoSEQ multiplex PCR; TCRdb stores just in-frame clones and leaves some out. Among about 150,000 clones listed, approximately 92% were seen once. Source material: blood. This sequence originates from a man aged 25-45 years in good health. The chain combines TRBV28 with TRBJ2-4; the D is unclear. CDR3 sequence reads: CASSFTTLAKNIQYF. The CDR3 DNA is TGTGCCAGCAGTTTCACGACTCTAGCCAAAAACATTCAGTACTTC.